This entry is about one TCR beta chain. Antigen unknown. These data originate in a study of cytomegalovirus exposure and HLA in healthy donors. Study-wide findings and caveats: The study put some 150 TCR beta chains on its list as cytomegalovirus-associated. Many donors shared some public TCRs, even though most TCR sequences were rare.

After removal of 1 base from V and 8 bases from J, the junction contained 7 bases not matched to a gene. This CDR3 contains 16 residues. Germline CDR1 and CDR2: SGHRS and YFSETQ. TCRdb keeps only in-frame clones here, not all; method: immunoSEQ multiplex PCR. The table lists under 150,000 clones, 85% to 90% of them singletons. The specimen was PBMCs. The receptor comes from a woman aged 18-30 years in good health and CMV-seropositive. V usage is TRBV5-1 and J usage is TRBJ1-6; 9 positions match TRBD1. The CDR3 nucleotides are TGCGCCAGCAGCTTGTCGACAGGGGGTGGAGATTCACCCCTCCACTTT. It is translated as CASSLSTGGGDSPLHF.